This passage covers 11 T cell receptor beta chains from one sample sequenced in a study of chemoradiotherapy in HPV16-positive cancers. The protocol was immunoSEQ multiplex PCR, while the TCRdb copy is restricted to in-frame clones and leaves out a portion. The sample lists tens of thousands of clones, 86% occurring once. This specimen consisted of blood, obtained from a patient who underwent chemoradiotherapy. The receptors derive from a human donor with HPV-associated anogenital cancer.

This chain uses TRBV5-1 with TRBJ1-5, with a possible D match to TRBD1 (5 bases). The germline V gene has CDR1 SGHRS and CDR2 YFSETQ. The V end was cut by 4 bases, the J end by 4 bases, with 15 bases between. This CDR3 is 15 amino acids long. This chain's CDR3 is CASSLTGTGNQPQHF. The CDR3 DNA is TGCGCCAGCAGCCTAACCGGGACGGGGAATCAGCCCCAGCATTTT.

The chain combines TRBV5-1 with TRBJ2-2; D is perhaps TRBD1 or TRBD2 (5 bases each). Deletions cut 5 bases from V and 6 bases from J, with 17 bases between. The CDR3 loop spans 15 amino acids. CDR1 is SGHRS, CDR2 YFSETQ, per germline. CDR3 DNA: TGCGCCAGCAGACCCGGGACGCCCTTTCCCGGGGAGCTGTTTTTT. Translating gives CASRPGTPFPGELFF.

The J gene is TRBJ1-2, the V gene TRBV28; D is perhaps TRBD1 (6 bases). V was clipped by 9 bases and J by 2 bases, with 10 bases between them. CDR1 and CDR2 from the germline V gene are MDHEN and SYDVKM. The CDR3 has 12 residues. The CDR3: CASKGVNYGYTF. Here the CDR3 DNA reads TGTGCCAGTAAGGGGGTGAACTATGGCTACACCTTC.

This sequence joins TRBV11-2 and TRBJ2-5, with no clear D. The J call is uncertain, as TRBJ2-7 better fits the DNA end. The CDR3 is made up of 12 amino acids. CDR1 and CDR2 from the germline V gene are SGHAT and FQNNGV. This CDR3 is CASSLVSGEQYF. CDR3 bases: TGTGCCAGCAGCTTAGTCTCGGGCGAGCAGTACTTC.

V gene TRBV9 combines with J gene TRBJ1-1; tentative D call: TRBD1 (6 bases). V gave up 4 bases and J gave up 3 bases, with 19 bases separating them. Germline V gives CDR1 SGDLS, CDR2 YYNGEE. The CDR3 is 16 amino acids. The CDR3 bases are TGTGCCAGCAGCTTTAGGTTCCCAAAGGGGGACACTGAAGCTTTCTTT. This sequence encodes CASSFRFPKGDTEAFF.

The chain has TRBV19 and TRBJ1-4, with D maybe TRBD1 (5 bases). Trimming cost V 3 bases and J 8 bases, with 13 bases left between them. This CDR3 has 14 residues. Germline V gives CDR1 LNHDA, CDR2 SQIVND (reference sequence). The CDR3 coding sequence is TGTGCCAGTAGTATCGGCCAGGGACGGGAAAAACTGTTTTTT. Translation: CASSIGQGREKLFF.

V is TRBV7-3 and J is TRBJ2-1; TRBD2 matches 8 bases. Germline assignment: CDR1 SGHTA and CDR2 FQGTGA. V shed 6 bases and J 1 base; nucleotides not matched to a gene: 5. The CDR3 loop spans 15 amino acids. The DNA of the CDR3 is TGTGCCAGCAGTCGAAGCGGGGGTTCCTACAATGAGCAGTTCTTC. This gives the protein CASSRSGGSYNEQFF.

J is TRBJ2-3 and V is TRBV7-9; weak D call: TRBD2 (5 bases). The CDR3 loop spans 14 amino acids. Trimming took off 3 bases at V and 2 bases at J, with 9 bases between the two ends. The germline CDR1 and CDR2 sequences are SEHNR and FQNEAQ (reference sequence). The CDR3 is CASSFLRDTDTQYF. The CDR3 DNA is TGTGCCAGCAGCTTTCTTCGGGACACAGATACGCAGTATTTT.

V gene TRBV19 combines with J gene TRBJ2-1; 9 nucleotides agree with TRBD1. The CDR3 runs to 17 residues. Losses at the gene ends were 5 bases for V and 7 bases for J; bases not matched to a gene: 15. Germline loops: CDR1 LNHDA, CDR2 SQIVND (reference sequence). The CDR3 protein is CASSVSTGGANFNEQFF. CDR3 nucleotides: TGTGCCAGTAGTGTGTCAACAGGGGGCGCGAATTTTAATGAGCAGTTCTTC.

The V and J genes are TRBV5-4 and TRBJ1-1; D is perhaps TRBD1 (5 bases). The V end was cut by 0 bases, the J end by 1 base, with 16 bases between. The length of the CDR3 is 17 residues. Germline V gives CDR1 SGHNT, CDR2 YYREEE (reference sequence). The CDR3 spells CASSLEGRGSGNTEAFF. As DNA, the CDR3 is TGTGCCAGCAGCTTGGAGGGGAGGGGTTCAGGGAACACTGAAGCTTTCTTT.

This chain links TRBV2 with TRBJ2-5; TRBD1 is a possible D gene (5 bases). Looked up from germline, CDR1 is SNHLY and CDR2 is FYNNEI. V dropped 7 bases and J dropped 4 bases, with 10 bases sitting between them. This CDR3 is 12 amino acids long. The CDR3 nucleotides read TGTGCCAGCACCCCAGGGCCAGAGACCCAGTACTTC. It yields the protein CASTPGPETQYF.